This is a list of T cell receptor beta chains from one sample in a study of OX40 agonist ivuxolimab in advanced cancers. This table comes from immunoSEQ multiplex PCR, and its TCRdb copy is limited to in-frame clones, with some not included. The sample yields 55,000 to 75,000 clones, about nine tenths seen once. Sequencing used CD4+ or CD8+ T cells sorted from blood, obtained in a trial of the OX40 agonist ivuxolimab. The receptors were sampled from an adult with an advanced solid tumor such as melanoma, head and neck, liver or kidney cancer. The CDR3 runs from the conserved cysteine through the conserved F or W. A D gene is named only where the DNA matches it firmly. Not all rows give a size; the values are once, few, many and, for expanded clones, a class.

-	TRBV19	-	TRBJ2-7	TGTGCCAGTAGTTTTCCCGGGGCCTACGAGCAGTACTTC	CASSFPGAYEQYF
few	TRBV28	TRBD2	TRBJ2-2	TGTGCCAGCAGTTTATCGACTAGCTGGAACACCGGGGAGCTGTTTTTT	CASSLSTSWNTGELFF
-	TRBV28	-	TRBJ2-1	TGTGCCAGCAGCCCAGGGTCCAATGAGCAGTTCTTC	CASSPGSNEQFF
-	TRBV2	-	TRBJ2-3	TGTGCCAGCAGTCCGGGCAACACAGATACGCAGTATTTT	CASSPGNTDTQYF
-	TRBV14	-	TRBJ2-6	TGTGCCAGCAGCCGAGACTCACCTCTGGCGTATGGGGCCAACGTCCTGACTTTC	CASSRDSPLAYGANVLTF
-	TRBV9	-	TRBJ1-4	TGTGCCAGCAGCGTAACACAGGGAGGTGAAAAACTGTTTTTT	CASSVTQGGEKLFF
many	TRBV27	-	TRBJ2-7	TGTGCCAGCAGTGACCAGACAGGGGAGGGGTACGAGCAGTACTTC	CASSDQTGEGYEQYF
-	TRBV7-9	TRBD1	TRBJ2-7	TGTGCCAGCAGCTCGCCGGGACAGGGTGGCGAGCAGTACTTC	CASSSPGQGGEQYF
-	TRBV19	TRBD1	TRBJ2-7	TGTGCCAGTAGTACCGGGACAGGAAACGAGCAGTACTTC	CASSTGTGNEQYF
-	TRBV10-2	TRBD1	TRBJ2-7	TGCGCCACTTGGACAGGGGGCTACGAGCAGTACTTC	CATWTGGYEQYF
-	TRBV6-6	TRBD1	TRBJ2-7	TGTGCCAGCAGTTACGGGACAGGCTACGGGGAGCAGTACTTC	CASSYGTGYGEQYF
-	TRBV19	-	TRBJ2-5	TGTGCCAGTAGCACCATGGGGAGCCAAGAGACCCAGTACTTC	CASSTMGSQETQYF
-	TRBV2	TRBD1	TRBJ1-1	TGTGCCAGCAGACCGACAGGGGATGATCACACTGAAGCTTTCTTT	CASRPTGDDHTEAFF
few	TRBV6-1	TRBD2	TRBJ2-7	TGTGCCAGCGGAGGGACTAGCTACTACGAGCAGTACTTC	CASGGTSYYEQYF
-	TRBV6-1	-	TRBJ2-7	TGTGCCAGCAGTGAAATGTCGGGAGAGAATGACGAGCAGTACTTC	CASSEMSGENDEQYF
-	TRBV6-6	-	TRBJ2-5	TGTGCCAGCAGTTACCCCGACGTCTTGGGGCAGACCCAGTACTTC	CASSYPDVLGQTQYF
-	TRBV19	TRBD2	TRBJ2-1	TGTGCCAGTAGTATTGTAGCGGGAGAGTACAATGAGCAGTTCTTC	CASSIVAGEYNEQFF
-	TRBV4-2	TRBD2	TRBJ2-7	TGTGCCAGCAGCCACGGGACTAGCGGCTACGAGCAGTACTTC	CASSHGTSGYEQYF
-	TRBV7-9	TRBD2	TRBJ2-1	TGTGCCAGCAGCTTAGGGACTAGCGGGGTTTCCTACAATGAGCAGTTCTTC	CASSLGTSGVSYNEQFF
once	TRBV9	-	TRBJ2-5	TGTGCCAGCAGCGGAGGACTAATCCAAGAGACCCAGTACTTC	CASSGGLIQETQYF
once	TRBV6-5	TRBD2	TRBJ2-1	TGTGCCAGCAGTTACTCGAAGGGGCGGGAGTGGGATGAGCAGTTCTTC	CASSYSKGREWDEQFF
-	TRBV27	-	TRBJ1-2	TGTGCCAGCAGTTTAGGTCAGGACTATGGCTACACCTTC	CASSLGQDYGYTF
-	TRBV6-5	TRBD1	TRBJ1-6	TGTGCCAGCAGTTACTACAGGGGCCCGAATTCACCCCTCCACTTT	CASSYYRGPNSPLHF
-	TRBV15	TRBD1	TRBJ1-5	TGTGCCACCAGCAAGGGACAGGGAGAGCAGCCCCAGCATTTT	CATSKGQGEQPQHF